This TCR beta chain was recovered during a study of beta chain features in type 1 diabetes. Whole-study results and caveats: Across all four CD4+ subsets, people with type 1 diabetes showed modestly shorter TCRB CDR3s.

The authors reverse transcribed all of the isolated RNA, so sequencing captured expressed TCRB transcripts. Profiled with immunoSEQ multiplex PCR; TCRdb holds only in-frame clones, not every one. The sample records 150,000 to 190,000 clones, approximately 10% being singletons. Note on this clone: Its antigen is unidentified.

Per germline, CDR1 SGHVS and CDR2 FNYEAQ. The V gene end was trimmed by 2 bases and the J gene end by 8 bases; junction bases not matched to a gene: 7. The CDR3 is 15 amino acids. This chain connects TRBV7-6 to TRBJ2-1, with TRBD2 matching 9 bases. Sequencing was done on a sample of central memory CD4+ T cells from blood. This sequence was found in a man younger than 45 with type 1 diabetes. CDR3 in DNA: TGTGCCAGCAGCTTATCAGCGGGAGGTGTTTATGAGCAGTTCTTC. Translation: CASSLSAGGVYEQFF. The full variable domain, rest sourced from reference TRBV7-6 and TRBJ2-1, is GAGVSQSPRYKVTKRGQDVALRCDPISGHVSLYWYRQALGQGPEFLTYFNYEAQQDKSGLPNDRFSAERPEGSISTLTIQRTEQRDSAMYRCASSLSAGGVYEQFFGPGTRLTVL.